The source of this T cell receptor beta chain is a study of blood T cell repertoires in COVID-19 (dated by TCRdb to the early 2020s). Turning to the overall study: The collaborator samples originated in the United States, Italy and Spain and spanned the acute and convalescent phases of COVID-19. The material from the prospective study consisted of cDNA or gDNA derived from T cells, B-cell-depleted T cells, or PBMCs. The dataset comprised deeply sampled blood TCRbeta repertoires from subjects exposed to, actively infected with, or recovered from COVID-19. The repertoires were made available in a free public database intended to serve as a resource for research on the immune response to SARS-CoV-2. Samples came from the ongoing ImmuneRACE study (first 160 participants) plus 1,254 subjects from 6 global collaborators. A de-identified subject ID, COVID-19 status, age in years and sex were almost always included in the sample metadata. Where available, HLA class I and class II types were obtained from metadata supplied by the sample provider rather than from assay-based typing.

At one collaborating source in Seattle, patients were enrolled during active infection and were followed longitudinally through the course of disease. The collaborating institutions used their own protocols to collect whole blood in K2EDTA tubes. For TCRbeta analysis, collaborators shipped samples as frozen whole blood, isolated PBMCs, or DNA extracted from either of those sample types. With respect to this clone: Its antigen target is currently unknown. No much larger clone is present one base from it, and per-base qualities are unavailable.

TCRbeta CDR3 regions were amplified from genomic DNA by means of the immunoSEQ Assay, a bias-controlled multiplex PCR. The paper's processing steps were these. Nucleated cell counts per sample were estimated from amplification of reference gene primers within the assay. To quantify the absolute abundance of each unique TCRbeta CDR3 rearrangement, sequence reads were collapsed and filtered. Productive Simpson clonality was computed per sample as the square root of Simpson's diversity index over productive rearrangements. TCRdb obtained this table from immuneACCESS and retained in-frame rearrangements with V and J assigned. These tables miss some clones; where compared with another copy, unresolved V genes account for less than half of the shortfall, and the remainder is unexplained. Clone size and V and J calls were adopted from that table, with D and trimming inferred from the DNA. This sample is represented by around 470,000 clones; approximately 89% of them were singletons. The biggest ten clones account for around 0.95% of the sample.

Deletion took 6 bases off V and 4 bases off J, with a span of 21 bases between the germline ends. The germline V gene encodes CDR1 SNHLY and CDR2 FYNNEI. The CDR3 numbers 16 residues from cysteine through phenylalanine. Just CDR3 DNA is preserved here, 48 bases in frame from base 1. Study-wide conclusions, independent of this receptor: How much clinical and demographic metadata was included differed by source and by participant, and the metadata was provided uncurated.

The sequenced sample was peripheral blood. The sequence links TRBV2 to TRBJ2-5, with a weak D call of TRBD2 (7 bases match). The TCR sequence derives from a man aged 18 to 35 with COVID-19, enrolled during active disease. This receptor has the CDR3 CASRALGGGTLETQYF. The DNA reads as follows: TGTGCCAGCAGAGCCTTAGGGGGGGGGACCCTAGAGACCCAGTACTTC.